Listed below are T cell receptor beta chains from one sample, sequenced in a study of T cell repertoires in cytomegalovirus infection. TCRdb redid the calling of the reads with MiXCR, one entry per CDR3 protein. Among around 74,000 distinct CDR3 sequences listed, 3.7% were seen once. Sequencing was carried out using PBMCs. The receptors here all came from a human donor in good health (CMV status not recorded). Some clones in this sample may be carry-over from other donors' samples. Both conserved end residues are part of each CDR3. Each record gives: J gene, clone size, CDR3 length, V gene, D gene, CDR3 protein, CDR3 DNA. A D gene is named only where the DNA matches it firmly. Where a row states a size, it is once, few, many or the class of an expanded clone; other rows omit it.

J: TRBJ2-3
size: many
length: 20
V: TRBV7-2
D: TRBD2
CDR3: CASSLVRLAGGPDRTDTQYF
DNA: TGTGCCAGCAGCTTAGTTAGGTTGGCGGGGGGGCCGGATAGGACAGATACGCAGTATTTT

J: TRBJ1-2
size: many
length: 13
V: TRBV9
D: NA
CDR3: CASSVLGGYGYTF
DNA: TGTGCCAGCAGCGTGTTGGGTGGCTATGGCTACACCTTC

J: TRBJ1-1
size: many
length: 16
V: TRBV7-2
D: TRBD1
CDR3: CASRRAGTGSGTEAFF
DNA: TGTGCCAGCAGGAGGGCCGGGACAGGGAGTGGGACTGAAGCTTTCTTT

J: TRBJ1-1
size: NA
length: 14
V: TRBV5-6
D: TRBD1
CDR3: CASRTTGGVPEAFF
DNA: TGTGCCAGCAGGACGACAGGGGGCGTTCCTGAAGCTTTCTTT

J: TRBJ1-5
size: many
length: 15
V: TRBV6-2/TRBV6-3
D: TRBD1
CDR3: CASSQGQLSNQPQHF
DNA: TGTGCCAGCAGCCAGGGACAGCTTAGCAATCAGCCCCAGCATTTT

J: TRBJ1-1
size: many
length: 15
V: TRBV6-2/TRBV6-3
D: NA
CDR3: CASTLAGGGGTEAFF
DNA: TGTGCCAGCACCCTGGCGGGGGGTGGCGGCACTGAAGCTTTCTTT

J: TRBJ2-7
size: many
length: 11
V: TRBV10-3
D: NA
CDR3: CAISALREQYF
DNA: TGTGCCATCAGTGCACTGAGGGAGCAGTACTTC

J: TRBJ1-2
size: many
length: 15
V: TRBV12-3/TRBV12-4
D: NA
CDR3: CASSLALAANYGYTF
DNA: TGTGCCAGCAGTTTAGCGCTGGCAGCTAACTATGGCTACACCTTC

J: TRBJ2-3
size: many
length: 18
V: TRBV4-1
D: NA
CDR3: CASSQGAGTGYLTDTQYF
DNA: TGCGCCAGCAGCCAAGGAGCCGGAACAGGGTATCTCACAGATACGCAGTATTTT

J: TRBJ2-7
size: many
length: 14
V: TRBV20-1
D: NA
CDR3: CSARSLSFPSEQYF
DNA: TGCAGTGCTAGATCCCTATCTTTCCCCTCCGAGCAGTACTTC

J: TRBJ1-2
size: many
length: 15
V: TRBV6-2/TRBV6-3
D: NA
CDR3: CASSYSQWTVYGYTF
DNA: TGTGCCAGCAGTTACTCGCAGTGGACAGTCTATGGCTACACCTTC

J: TRBJ1-1
size: many
length: 13
V: TRBV6-6
D: NA
CDR3: CASSYKENTEAFF
DNA: TGTGCCAGCAGTTACAAGGAGAACACTGAAGCTTTCTTT

J: TRBJ1-1
size: many
length: 15
V: TRBV7-9
D: NA
CDR3: CASSLAMGSHTEAFF
DNA: TGTGCCAGCAGCTTAGCGATGGGGTCTCACACTGAAGCTTTCTTT

J: TRBJ1-1
size: many
length: 15
V: TRBV7-2
D: NA
CDR3: CASSLRFLTNDEAFF
DNA: TGTGCCAGCAGCTTAAGGTTCCTGACCAACGATGAAGCTTTCTTT

J: TRBJ2-1
size: many
length: 14
V: TRBV5-4
D: TRBD1
CDR3: CASSLGQGRNEQFF
DNA: TGTGCCAGCAGCTTGGGACAGGGAAGGAATGAGCAGTTCTTC

J: TRBJ2-5
size: many
length: 14
V: TRBV7-2
D: TRBD1
CDR3: CASSLGGGSETQYF
DNA: TGTGCCAGCAGCTTAGGAGGGGGCTCAGAGACCCAGTACTTC

J: TRBJ2-1
size: medium-sized
length: 18
V: TRBV7-2
D: TRBD1
CDR3: CASSLLGVGRGYDGEQFF
DNA: TGTGCCAGCAGCTTATTGGGGGTTGGCAGGGGGTATGACGGTGAGCAGTTCTTC

J: TRBJ2-7
size: many
length: 15
V: TRBV6-6
D: NA
CDR3: CASSPSRALGHEQYF
DNA: TGTGCCAGCAGTCCCAGCAGGGCCCTAGGGCACGAGCAGTACTTC

J: TRBJ1-6
size: many
length: 14
V: TRBV4-3
D: NA
CDR3: CASSQQHSNSPLHF
DNA: TGCGCCAGCAGCCAGCAACATAGTAATTCACCCCTCCACTTT

J: TRBJ2-3
size: many
length: 14
V: TRBV27
D: NA
CDR3: CASSERTSTDTQYF
DNA: TGTGCCAGCAGCGAAAGGACTAGCACAGATACGCAGTATTTT

J: TRBJ1-1
size: many
length: 13
V: TRBV7-2
D: NA
CDR3: CASSLGLGTEAFF
DNA: TGTGCCAGCAGCTTAGGGTTGGGCACTGAAGCTTTCTTT

J: TRBJ1-2
size: many
length: 14
V: TRBV28
D: TRBD1
CDR3: CASSRDRGLDGYTF
DNA: TGTGCCAGCAGTCGGGACAGGGGGTTGGATGGCTACACCTTC

J: TRBJ2-7
size: many
length: 13
V: TRBV2
D: NA
CDR3: CASSERGTYEQYF
DNA: TGTGCCAGCAGTGAAAGGGGAACCTACGAGCAGTACTTC

J: TRBJ1-1
size: many
length: 14
V: TRBV7-9
D: NA
CDR3: CASSSGPRNTEAFF
DNA: TGTGCCAGCAGCTCGGGACCTCGGAACACTGAAGCTTTCTTT

J: TRBJ2-1
size: many
length: 13
V: TRBV7-8
D: NA
CDR3: CASSLGSGRMAFF
DNA: TGTGCCAGCAGCTTAGGATCAGGGAGGATGGCGTTCTTC

J: TRBJ1-5
size: many
length: 15
V: TRBV20-1
D: NA
CDR3: CSAPDRAETNQPQHF
DNA: TGCAGTGCCCCGGACAGAGCAGAAACCAATCAGCCCCAGCATTTT

J: TRBJ2-5
size: many
length: 13
V: TRBV7-6
D: NA
CDR3: CASSLDGEETQYF
DNA: TGTGCCAGCAGCTTAGACGGGGAAGAGACCCAGTACTTC

J: TRBJ1-1
size: many
length: 13
V: TRBV6-1
D: NA
CDR3: CAIIGDRYTEAFF
DNA: TGTGCCATTATAGGTGATCGGTACACTGAAGCTTTCTTT

J: TRBJ2-3
size: many
length: 15
V: TRBV7-2
D: TRBD1
CDR3: CASRSGQVFTDTQYF
DNA: TGTGCCAGCAGATCGGGACAGGTATTCACAGATACGCAGTATTTT

J: TRBJ1-6
size: many
length: 14
V: TRBV20-1
D: TRBD1
CDR3: CSARDRMYNSPLHF
DNA: TGCAGTGCTCGGGACAGGATGTATAATTCACCCCTCCACTTT

J: TRBJ2-7
size: many
length: 13
V: TRBV7-6
D: NA
CDR3: CASSSGLPYEQYF
DNA: TGTGCCAGCAGCTCGGGACTCCCCTACGAGCAGTACTTC

J: TRBJ1-1
size: many
length: 12
V: TRBV12-3/TRBV12-4
D: NA
CDR3: CASSPPRTEAFF
DNA: TGTGCCAGCAGTCCCCCACGGACGGAAGCTTTCTTT

J: TRBJ1-5
size: many
length: 13
V: TRBV19
D: NA
CDR3: CASSIWGDQPQHF
DNA: TGTGCCAGTAGTATATGGGGTGACCAGCCCCAGCATTTT

J: TRBJ2-1
size: few
length: 12
V: TRBV28
D: NA
CDR3: CASSWGEYEQFF
DNA: TGTGCCAGCAGCTGGGGGGAGTACGAGCAGTTCTTC

J: TRBJ2-5
size: many
length: 14
V: TRBV6-2/TRBV6-3
D: NA
CDR3: CASSYSGIQETQYF
DNA: TGTGCCAGCAGTTACTCAGGGATCCAAGAGACCCAGTACTTC

J: TRBJ1-1
size: many
length: 15
V: TRBV9
D: NA
CDR3: CASSVGGRGNTEAFF
DNA: TGTGCCAGCAGCGTAGGGGGCAGGGGGAACACTGAAGCTTTCTTT

J: TRBJ1-2
size: many
length: 14
V: TRBV7-2
D: NA
CDR3: CASSLGGQNYGYTF
DNA: TGTGCCAGCAGCTTAGGCGGACAGAACTATGGCTACACCTTC

J: TRBJ2-7
size: many
length: 13
V: TRBV7-2
D: NA
CDR3: CASSWSSSYEQYF
DNA: TGTGCCAGCAGCTGGTCAAGCTCCTACGAGCAGTACTTC

J: TRBJ1-4
size: many
length: 15
V: TRBV12-3/TRBV12-4
D: NA
CDR3: CASSRGISGNEKLFF
DNA: TGTGCCAGCAGTCGAGGTATCAGCGGAAATGAAAAACTGTTTTTT

J: TRBJ2-7
size: many
length: 14
V: TRBV30
D: NA
CDR3: CAWSVGGPVDEQYF
DNA: TGTGCCTGGAGTGTAGGGGGACCCGTGGACGAGCAGTACTTC

J: TRBJ1-6
size: many
length: 14
V: TRBV7-2
D: NA
CDR3: CASSLGHYNSPLHF
DNA: TGTGCCAGCAGCTTAGGACACTATAATTCACCCCTCCACTTT

J: TRBJ1-5
size: many
length: 14
V: TRBV28
D: NA
CDR3: CASTLGRGSQPQHF
DNA: TGTGCCAGCACCCTGGGGAGGGGAAGTCAGCCCCAGCATTTT